The present TCR beta chain was sequenced within a study of blood T cell repertoires in COVID-19 (dated by TCRdb to the early 2020s). Broadly, across the study: The collaborator samples originated in the United States, Italy and Spain and spanned the acute and convalescent phases of COVID-19. Deeply sampled blood TCRbeta repertoires from subjects exposed to, actively infected with, or recovered from COVID-19 were included in the dataset. Where available, HLA class I and class II types were obtained from metadata supplied by the sample provider rather than from assay-based typing. The samples were drawn from two sources: the first 160 participants of the ongoing ImmuneRACE study, and over 1,000 subjects contributed by 6 global collaborators. The repertoires were released in a freely available public database meant as a resource for research on the immune response to SARS-CoV-2. The prospective study material was composed of cDNA or gDNA derived from T cells, B-cell-depleted T cells, or PBMCs. Nearly every sample came with metadata listing a de-identified subject ID, COVID-19 status, age in years and sex.

The collaborating institutions used their own protocols to collect whole blood in K2EDTA tubes. For TCRbeta analysis, collaborator samples were shipped as frozen whole blood, as isolated PBMCs, or as DNA extracted from either sample type. Worth noting for this clone: No cognate antigen has been identified for it. Base qualities are not provided; no much larger clone lies one nucleotide away.

Sequences SGHNT (CDR1) and YYREEE (CDR2) are obtained from the germline V gene (reference sequence). The CDR3 goes from the cysteine to the phenylalanine over 14 residues. CDR3 DNA only is kept here, 42 bases in frame from base 1. V gives up 5 bases and J gives up 7 bases, and the segment between their germline ends measures 18 bases. TCRbeta CDR3 regions were amplified from genomic DNA by means of the immunoSEQ Assay, a bias-controlled multiplex PCR. The authors' analysis ran thus. The number of nucleated cells in each sample was estimated by amplification of reference gene primers within the assay. To quantify the absolute abundance of each unique TCRbeta CDR3 rearrangement, sequence reads were collapsed and filtered. For each sample, productive Simpson clonality was calculated by taking the square root of Simpson's diversity index across productive rearrangements. Entries here come from immuneACCESS through TCRdb and include only in-frame sequences with V and J called. Some clones fail to appear in such tables; in the studies checked, an unresolved V gene covers under half of the shortfall, and the cause of the remainder is unknown. The V and J calls and clone size were taken over from that table, and D and trimming were inferred from the DNA. This sample gives under 95,000 clones in total; roughly 80% of them show up just once. The ten most abundant clones make up around 10% of the sample.

On the study overall, not on this receptor specifically: Clinical and demographic metadata were provided uncurated, with the amount varying by source and participant.

The rearranged segments are TRBV5-4 and TRBJ1-1; 5 matching bases give a weak D call of TRBD1. Specimen: peripheral blood. The clonotype comes from a man aged 50 or older with acute or convalescent COVID-19. The DNA sequence follows: TGTGCCAGCAGTTTGCCGGGCGAAAGGGGTGAAGCTTTCTTT. Its protein is CASSLPGERGEAFF.